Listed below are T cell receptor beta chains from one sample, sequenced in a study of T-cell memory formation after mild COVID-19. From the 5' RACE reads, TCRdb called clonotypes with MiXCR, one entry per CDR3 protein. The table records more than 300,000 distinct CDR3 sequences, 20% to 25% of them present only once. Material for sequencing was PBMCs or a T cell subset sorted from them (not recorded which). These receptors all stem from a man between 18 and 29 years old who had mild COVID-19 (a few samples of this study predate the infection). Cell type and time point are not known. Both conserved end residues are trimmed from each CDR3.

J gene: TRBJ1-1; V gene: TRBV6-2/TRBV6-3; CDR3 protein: ASRRDRWNTEAF
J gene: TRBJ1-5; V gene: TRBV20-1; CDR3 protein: SEMTAGQPQH
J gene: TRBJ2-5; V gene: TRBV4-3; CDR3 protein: ASSQDSGLVGETQY
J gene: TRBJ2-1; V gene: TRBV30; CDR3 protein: AWSEPGLANEQF
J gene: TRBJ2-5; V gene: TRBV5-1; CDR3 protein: ASSSDTQETQY
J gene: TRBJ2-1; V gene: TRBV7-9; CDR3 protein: ASSTEAGSRGEQF
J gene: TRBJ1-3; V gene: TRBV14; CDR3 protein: ASSQEIGTLLRNTIY
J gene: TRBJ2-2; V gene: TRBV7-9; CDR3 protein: ASSPEGARTGELF
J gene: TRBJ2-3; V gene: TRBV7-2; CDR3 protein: ASSASGGNTDTQY
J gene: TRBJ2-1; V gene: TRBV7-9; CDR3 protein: ASSLVGQINEQF
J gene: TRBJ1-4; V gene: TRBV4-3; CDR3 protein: ASSVGISRNEKLF
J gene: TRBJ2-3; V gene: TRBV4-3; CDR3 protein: ASSQEPLISDTQY
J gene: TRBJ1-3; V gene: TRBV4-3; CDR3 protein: ASSPRGAFSGNTIY
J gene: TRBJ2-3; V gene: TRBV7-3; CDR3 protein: ASSAPRGDTQY
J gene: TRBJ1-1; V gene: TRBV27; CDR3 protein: ASSPVGQGGTEAF
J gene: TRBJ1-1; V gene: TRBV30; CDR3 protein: AWISRLRSEAF
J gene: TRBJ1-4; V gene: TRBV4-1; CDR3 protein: ASSQDSVTAKNEKLF
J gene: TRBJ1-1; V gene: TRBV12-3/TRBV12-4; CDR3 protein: ASRVDRGLNTEAF
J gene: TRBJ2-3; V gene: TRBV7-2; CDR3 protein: ASSAAPPGVAGGADTQY
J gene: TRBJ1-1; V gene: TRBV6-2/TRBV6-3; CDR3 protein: ASSYEEFAEAF
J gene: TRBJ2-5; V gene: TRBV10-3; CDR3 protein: ATQVQETQY
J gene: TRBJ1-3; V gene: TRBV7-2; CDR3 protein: ASSPGPRMANTIY
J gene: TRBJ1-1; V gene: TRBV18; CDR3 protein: ASSPTRQVGTEAF
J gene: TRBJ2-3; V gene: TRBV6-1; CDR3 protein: ASTSPGRESDTQY
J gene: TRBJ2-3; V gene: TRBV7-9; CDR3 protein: ASSLGLAGGASTDTQY
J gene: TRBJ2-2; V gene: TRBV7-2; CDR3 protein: ASSQRQGHTGELF
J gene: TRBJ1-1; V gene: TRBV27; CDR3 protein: ASSLSGFMNTEAF
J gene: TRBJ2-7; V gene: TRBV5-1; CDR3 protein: ASSLGAPSYEQY
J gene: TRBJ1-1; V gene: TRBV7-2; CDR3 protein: ASSLQSGNTEAF
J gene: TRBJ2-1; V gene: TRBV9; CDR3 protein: ASSVEPGEQF
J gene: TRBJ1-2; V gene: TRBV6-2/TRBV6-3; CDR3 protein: ASSFPGGDYGYT
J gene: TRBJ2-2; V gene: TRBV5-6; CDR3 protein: ASSLVPPTGELF
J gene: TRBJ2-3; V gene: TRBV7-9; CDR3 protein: ASSSPTGGPGNTDTQY
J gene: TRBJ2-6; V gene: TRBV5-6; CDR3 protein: ASRQRGSSGANVLT
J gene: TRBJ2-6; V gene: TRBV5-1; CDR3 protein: ASSPGSGAGANVLT
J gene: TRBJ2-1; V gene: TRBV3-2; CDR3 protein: ATFSRGRGNEQF
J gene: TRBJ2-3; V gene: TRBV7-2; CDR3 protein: ASSFLRGGGDTQY
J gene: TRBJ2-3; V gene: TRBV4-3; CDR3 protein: ASSRVTGLAGLDTQY
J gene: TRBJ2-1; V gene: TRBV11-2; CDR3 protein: ASSLSAGGWEEQF
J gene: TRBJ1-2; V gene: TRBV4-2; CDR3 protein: ASSQDPGLLSGGYT